These 20 T cell receptor beta chains were all obtained from the same sample, sequenced in a study of cytomegalovirus exposure and HLA in healthy donors. Vbeta (60) and Jbeta (13) primers were used in the PCR. Assay: immunoSEQ multiplex PCR; the TCRdb copy retains only in-frame clones and omits some. The sample holds some 76,000 clones. The source material was PBMCs. These receptor sequences come from a man aged 40-49 years in good health and CMV-seronegative.

This chain joins TRBV7-2 and TRBJ2-7, with 9 positions matching TRBD2. V trimming: 3 bases; J trimming: 5 bases; junction bases outside the gene matches: 8. The germline gives CDR1 SGHTA, CDR2 FQGNSA. The CDR3 runs 15 residues. CDR3 nucleotides: TGTGCCAGCAGCTTGCTAGCGGGGACTACCGACGAGCAGTACTTC. It codes for CASSLLAGTTDEQYF.

Details on this clone: This sample also contains other DNA sequences that code for the same CDR3. The chain joins TRBV6-7 to TRBJ2-2; 7 bases align to TRBD1. TRBV6-7 is an ORF for which the function is uncertain. The junction had 5 bases not matched to a gene; V was cut back by 7 bases and J by 3 bases. This CDR3 is built from 14 residues. CDR3 sequence reads: CASNKGQHTGELFF. The CDR3 nucleotides read TGTGCCAGCAATAAGGGACAGCACACCGGGGAGCTGTTTTTT.

The V call is TRBV18, the J call TRBJ1-1; D not resolved. V was cut by 3 bases and J by 1 base, with 9 bases left in between. Germline V gene sequence: CDR1 KGHSH, CDR2 LQKENI. CDR3 size: 14 residues. The CDR3 sequence: CASSPVAGNTEAFF. The CDR3 coding sequence is TGTGCCAGCTCACCCGTGGCAGGGAACACTGAAGCTTTCTTT.

This CDR3 is CASSFKGQGHQPQHF. The CDR3 bases are TGTGCCAGCAGCTTTAAGGGACAGGGACACCAGCCCCAGCATTTT. This chain joins TRBV5-6 and TRBJ1-5, with 9 bases matching TRBD1. Losses at the gene ends were 2 bases for V and 7 bases for J; bases not matched to a gene: 7. The germline gives CDR1 SGHDT, CDR2 YYEEEE. The CDR3 sequence is 15 residues long.

The chain uses TRBV7-9 and TRBJ1-1, with D possibly TRBD1 on 5 matching bases. Germline V gene lookup returns CDR1 SEHNR and CDR2 FQNEAQ (reference sequence). Trimming cost V 3 bases and J 11 bases, with 19 bases left between them. The CDR3 runs to 14 residues. The chain's CDR3 is CASSFPIGVGGAFF. CDR3 nucleotides: TGTGCCAGCAGCTTCCCGATAGGGGTTGGAGGGGCTTTCTTT.

The V gene is TRBV4-3, the J gene TRBJ2-7, with TRBD2 matching 8 bases. TRBJ2-1 explains the end of the DNA better; the J call may be wrong. The CDR3 has 16 amino acids. Looked up from germline, CDR1 is LGHNA and CDR2 is YSLEER. Here the CDR3 reads CASSQVHGREGGEQFF. In nucleotides, the CDR3 is TGCGCCAGCAGCCAAGTGCACGGGAGGGAAGGGGGTGAGCAGTTCTTC.

V usage is TRBV2 and J usage is TRBJ2-1; TRBD1 aligns across 9 bases. The germline V gene has CDR1 SNHLY and CDR2 FYNNEI. This CDR3 has 14 residues. V dropped 6 bases and J dropped 8; count of bases not matched to a gene: 8. This CDR3 is CASRSGQGSDEQFF. The DNA for the CDR3 is TGTGCCAGCAGGTCTGGACAGGGGTCCGATGAGCAGTTCTTC.

This chain links TRBV5-4 with TRBJ1-4, with a tentative D call TRBD1 (5 bases). Trimming stripped 4 bases from V and 0 bases from J, with 10 bases between. Germline V lookup: CDR1 SGHNT, CDR2 YYREEE (reference sequence). The CDR3 has 15 residues. The CDR3 loop reads CASSDETATNEKLFF. The CDR3 DNA sequence: TGTGCCAGCAGCGATGAGACAGCAACTAATGAAAAACTGTTTTTT.

The chain is built from TRBV15 and TRBJ2-1; 10 bases match TRBD1. Germline loops: CDR1 LNHNV, CDR2 YYDKDF (reference sequence). Losses at the gene ends were 5 bases for V and 8 bases for J; bases not matched to a gene: 6. The CDR3 is 14 amino acids. CDR3 in amino acids: CATSPRDRGDEQFF. The CDR3 bases are TGTGCCACCAGCCCCCGGGACAGGGGTGATGAGCAGTTCTTC. The full variable domain, rest sourced from reference TRBV15 and TRBJ2-1, is DAMVIQNPRYQVTQFGKPVTLSCSQTLNHNVMYWYQQKSSQAPKLLFHYYDKDFNNEADTPDNFQSRRPNTSFCFLDIRSPGLGDTAMYLCATSPRDRGDEQFFGPGTRLTVL.

This sequence joins TRBV9 and TRBJ2-3, with D unclear. Trimming removed 7 bases at V and 8 bases at J, with 11 bases between. The germline V gene encodes CDR1 SGDLS and CDR2 YYNGEE. The CDR3 sequence is 11 residues long. DNA of the CDR3: TGTGCCAGCCTCCCCGTCCCTACGCAGTATTTT. Translated, it gives CASLPVPTQYF.

This rearrangement joins TRBV11-2 to TRBJ2-1, with 8 bases matching TRBD2. Trimming cost V 5 bases and J 4 bases; bases outside gene matches: 7. This CDR3 has 15 residues. Looked up from germline, CDR1 is SGHAT and CDR2 is FQNNGV. CDR3: CASSLRGLGYNEQFF. Here the CDR3 DNA reads TGTGCCAGCAGCCTTAGGGGACTAGGATACAATGAGCAGTTCTTC.

The rearrangement joins TRBV6-6 to TRBJ1-5, with a weak D call TRBD1 (6 bases). CDR3 size: 13 residues. V was shortened by 7 bases and J by 6 bases, with 13 bases between the two germline ends. Germline V CDR1 and CDR2: MNHNY, SVGAGI (reference sequence). CDR3: CASTQGMVQPQHF. The CDR3 bases are TGTGCCAGCACCCAGGGGATGGTTCAGCCCCAGCATTTT.

The chain couples TRBV12-5 to TRBJ1-5, with unresolved D. The germline gives CDR1 LGHNT, CDR2 FRNRAP. The CDR3 contains 14 residues. V dropped 1 base and J dropped 3 bases, with 7 bases sitting between them. The CDR3 nucleotides read TGTGCTAGTGGTTTGGAAAACATCAATCAGCCCCAGCATTTT. As protein: CASGLENINQPQHF.

The CDR3 sequence is CASSPGRANYGYTF. In DNA, the CDR3 is TGTGCCAGCAGCCCGGGCAGGGCCAACTATGGCTACACCTTC. The gene calls are TRBV7-8 and TRBJ1-2; tentative D call: TRBD1 (5 bases). The CDR3 is 14 amino acids. Germline CDR1 SGHVS, CDR2 FQNEAQ. V was cut by 5 bases and J by 2 bases, with 12 bases left in between.

This chain uses TRBV11-3 with TRBJ2-7; possible D gene TRBD1, 5 bases. This CDR3 comprises 14 residues. Germline CDR1 is SGHNT and CDR2 is YENEEA. Trimming removed 3 bases from V and 3 bases from J, with 12 bases in between. The CDR3 loop reads CASSLGQGNYEQYF. The CDR3 DNA reads as TGTGCCAGCAGCTTGGGTCAGGGTAACTACGAGCAGTACTTC.

This sequence joins TRBV7-9 and TRBJ1-4; TRBD1 matches at 7 bases. The CDR3 length is 15 residues. V was clipped by 5 bases and J by 0 bases; unmatched bases: 3. In germline, CDR1 is SEHNR, CDR2 FQNEAQ (reference sequence). CDR3 region: CASSRTGTTNEKLFF. CDR3 bases: TGTGCCAGCAGCCGGACAGGAACAACTAATGAAAAACTGTTTTTT.

The rearrangement links TRBV7-6 to TRBJ1-5; no definite D call. This CDR3 has 14 residues. Germline CDR1 and CDR2: SGHVS and FNYEAQ. Trimming stripped 0 bases from V and 2 bases from J, with 5 bases between. DNA for the CDR3: TGTGCCAGCAGCTTAGCTACAGGCAATCAGCCCCAGCATTTT. Its protein is CASSLATGNQPQHF.

The chain couples TRBV2 to TRBJ2-5; TRBD2 might be the D (5 bases). The germline CDR1 and CDR2 sequences are SNHLY and FYNNEI. Trimming removed 5 bases from V and 3 bases from J, with 7 bases in between. The length of the CDR3 is 12 residues. The CDR3 loop reads CASSLGEETQYF. The CDR3 DNA reads as TGTGCCAGCAGTCTCGGGGAAGAGACCCAGTACTTC.

The V gene is TRBV19, the J gene TRBJ2-5; D not resolved. This CDR3 spans 15 amino acids. V was cut by 2 bases and J by 0 bases, with 10 bases left in between. The germline CDR1 and CDR2 sequences are LNHDA and SQIVND (reference sequence). The CDR3: CASSIFSSYQETQYF. The CDR3 nucleotides are TGTGCCAGTAGTATATTTTCGTCGTACCAAGAGACCCAGTACTTC.

The V call is TRBV5-1, the J call TRBJ2-3; 15 nucleotides match TRBD2. Germline-derived CDR1 and CDR2 are SGHRS and YFSETQ. The trim removed 4 bases at V and 6 bases at J, leaving 6 bases unmatched. CDR3 length: 16 amino acids. CDR3 loop: CASSVGLAGGVDTQYF. The CDR3 DNA follows: TGCGCCAGCAGCGTTGGACTAGCGGGGGGGGTTGATACGCAGTATTTT.